Sequencing of this TCR beta chain was carried out in a study of regulatory T cells in long-lasting Graves disease (dated by TCRdb to the early 2020s). Regarding the complete study: Antithyroid drugs had been taken for less than 3 months by newly diagnosed Graves' disease patients. Patients with persistent Graves' disease were compared with patients with newly diagnosed Graves' disease using TCR sequencing and RNA sequencing of peripheral blood. A total of around 35 samples were covered by TCR sequencing, comprising roughly 13 persistent and about 20 newly diagnosed Graves' disease patients. The study was registered as a clinical trial and conducted in China. Beyond this particular receptor, the publication reports: The authors noted that the small sample size was a limitation that may lower accuracy. A larger number of public clonotypes was shared among persistent patients (approximately 2,500) than among newly diagnosed patients (around 890). Persistent disease showed preferential use of TRBV28, TRBJ1-2 and TRBJ2-5, whereas newly diagnosed disease favored TRBV20-1 and TRBJ2-1. The study examined only peripheral blood because the primary lesion, thyroid tissue, could not be accessed. Compared with newly diagnosed patients, patients with persistent Graves' disease had lower TCR Shannon entropy and fewer highly expanded clones, which suggests clonal expansion. Sequencing and analysis were restricted to the TCR beta chain.

The time point label, as the study defines it: newly diagnosed GD, antithyroid drugs for less than 3 months. For both TCR sequencing and RNA sequencing, RNA was extracted from PBMCs in TRIzol. Graves' disease was diagnosed according to American Thyroid Association guidelines. Patients were recruited from an endocrinology department in Xi'an, China. From each patient, around 9.3 milliliters of peripheral blood was collected into an EDTA anticoagulant tube. Ficoll Paque Plus density gradient separation was used to isolate PBMCs, and no further T cell sorting was done. An Agilent 2100 Bioanalyzer and agarose gel were used to check RNA quality, while a NanoDrop 2000 measured RNA concentration. In this sample, this clonotype turned up many times. The antigen it recognizes is unknown. No much larger clone exists at a distance of one base, and base qualities are not known. CDR1 and CDR2 (SGHAT, FQNNGV) derive from the germline V gene. Trimming takes 4 bases off V and 7 bases off J; junction bases not matched to a gene: 7. The CDR3 spans 15 residues, from the cysteine through the phenylalanine. Only CDR3 DNA remains: 45 bases, in frame from the first base.

The receptor library was made with multiplex PCR. Reads for this sample came from an Illumina HiSeq 4000. iRepertoire HTBI primers and Arm-PCR amplification of CDR3 regions were used to construct TCR beta libraries. Gel purification was performed on PCR products prior to sequencing. The paper's processing steps were these. A total of fewer than 80 TRBV and about 13 TRBJ segments were identified across samples and were used for gene usage analysis of CDR3 amino acid clonotypes. Filtered high-quality paired reads were merged into contigs using COPE and FqMerger. BLAST was used to align contigs to the IMGT TRBV, TRBD and TRBJ reference genes, and CDR3 was defined following IMGT. Highly expanded clones were defined as clonotypes with a frequency above 0.1%. Repertoire diversity was measured by Shannon entropy, and V-J evenness by the Gini coefficient. Public clonotypes were defined as clonotypes shared by more than one individual. TCRdb redid the processing of the public reads, applying fastp at Q25 and MiXCR, and retained in-frame beta chains. Every distinct CDR3 protein forms one entry, paired with its most common genes and DNA. These V and J calls derive from TCRdb rather than the authors' analysis. Present in this sample are about 470,000 distinct CDR3 sequences, about 17% of which were seen just once. The top ten clones comprise 9.5% to 15% of the sample.

The data also belong to a second study, concerning T cells in Graves' hyperthyroidism and ophthalmopathy. Per that second paper: A patient counted as having stable Graves' hyperthyroidism if no progression to ophthalmopathy occurred over 18 months of follow-up. Hyperthyroidism patients were aged 18 to 65 years and newly diagnosed, with disease duration of less than 2 months. Patients with uncontrolled infections, other autoimmune diseases, pregnancy or lactation were excluded. Diagnoses were established on the basis of clinical symptoms, serum thyroxine and TRAb, thyroid ultrasound, and orbital computed tomography. A first-round RT-PCR of the TCR CDR3 used the HTBI primer set with the Qiagen OneStep RT-PCR kit. Most expanded thyroid clonotypes (frequency above 0.001) were also detected in blood, suggesting blood repertoires may reflect thyroid immune responses. In cross-validation, a model built on a 13 V-J signature told ophthalmopathy apart from stable hyperthyroidism with 85% to 90% sensitivity and about 81% specificity, and in testing the same model reached 80%/75%. In validation, the model predicted progression to ophthalmopathy with approximately 69% sensitivity and around 72% specificity, a median of around 6.6 months before onset. TCR V-J signatures able to tell the groups apart were searched for in a discovery cohort of 100 patients, of whom 43 had Graves' ophthalmopathy and about 55 had stable Graves' hyperthyroidism. An independent validation cohort of some 18 hyperthyroidism patients and 17 patients who later progressed to ophthalmopathy tested prospective prediction of ophthalmopathy. The roughly 91 discovery patients were randomly divided into training and test sets at a 7:3 ratio. The study also compared thyroid tissue and blood T-cell repertoires from several Graves' hyperthyroidism patients. Once sampling was done, hyperthyroidism patients were given methimazole at a starting dose of 30 mg daily, whereas ophthalmopathy patients were given high-dose intravenous methylprednisolone. The libraries were constructed in a second round of multiplex PCR and then size-selected and purified. Libraries were sequenced paired-end with 100 bp reads on an Illumina HiSeq2000. Raw data were processed with SOAPnuke, discarding reads with adapters, uncalled bases, mean Phred below 15, or no exact constant-primer or identifier match. High-quality paired reads were merged with COPE v1.2.5, and unique nucleotide sequences were defined as clonotypes. Clonotypes were aligned to IMGT TRBV, TRBD and TRBJ reference segments using MiTCR v1.1. The analysis was restricted to V-J combinations with a frequency above 0.0001, which together covered roughly 99% of the repertoires. The TCS score was defined as F50 (clonal expansion) divided by E x V (chaos), with BLOSUM62-based TCRdist calculated between CDR3 peptides within each V-J. Welch's t-statistics and random forest reduced 450 to 600 V-J features to under 15, which were used in a naive Bayes classifier (R e1071). Sample size was not statistically predetermined, and investigators were not blinded to group allocation. TCR Vbeta CDR3 sequencing of 120 to 150 peripheral blood samples (over 40 ophthalmopathy, 75 to 85 hyperthyroidism and roughly 17 progressor patients) is reported in the paper.

The chain is made from TRBV11-2 and TRBJ2-2, and 9 junction bases match TRBD2. Sequencing was performed on peripheral blood mononuclear cells (PBMCs), taken at new diagnosis, from a patient treated with antithyroid drugs. The sequence was collected from a man aged 40-50 years with Graves disease. Donor details come from another sample of the same person, matched by shared clones. The CDR3 sequence is CASSSLAGKDGELFF. The DNA reads TGTGCCAGCAGCTCGCTAGCGGGAAAGGACGGGGAGCTGTTTTTT.